These 3 T cell receptor beta chains were sequenced from one sample in a study of shared clonotypes between healthy human individuals. TCRdb's table, derived via immunoSEQ multiplex PCR, lists solely in-frame clones and lacks some. Here the sample spans approximately 110,000 clones, 65% to 75% being singletons. The specimen sequenced was memory CD8+ T cells sorted from blood. The subset is: CD45RO+ cells pooled with CCR7-negative TemRA cells. The receptors come from a woman under 40 in good health.

The rearrangement links TRBV25-1 to TRBJ2-4; possibly TRBD1 for D (6 bases). The CDR3 spans 14 residues. CDR1 and CDR2 from the germline V gene are MGHDK and SYGVNS. V was shortened by 6 bases and J by 2 bases, with 11 bases between the two germline ends. This CDR3 is CASRGQGTKNIQYF. The CDR3 DNA reads TGTGCCAGCAGGGGGCAGGGGACCAAAAACATTCAGTACTTC.

This chain connects TRBV27 to TRBJ1-5, with D uncertain. This CDR3 is built from 14 residues. CDR1 and CDR2 from the germline V gene are MNHEY and SMNVEV (reference sequence). V was shortened by 5 bases and J by 6 bases, with 14 bases between the two germline ends. CDR3 amino acids: CASSNAGISQPQHF. As DNA, the CDR3 is TGTGCCAGCAGTAACGCGGGTATTTCTCAGCCCCAGCATTTT.

The chain combines TRBV5-8 with TRBJ1-2; no firm D call. The CDR3 length is 15 residues. V lost 0 bases and J 4 bases, leaving 13 bases between the germline ends. The germline CDR1 and CDR2 sequences are SGHTS and YDEGEE. The CDR3 DNA follows: TGTGCCAGCAGCTTGGACCCCGGGCGGGGCTATGGCTACACCTTC. Encoded protein: CASSLDPGRGYGYTF.